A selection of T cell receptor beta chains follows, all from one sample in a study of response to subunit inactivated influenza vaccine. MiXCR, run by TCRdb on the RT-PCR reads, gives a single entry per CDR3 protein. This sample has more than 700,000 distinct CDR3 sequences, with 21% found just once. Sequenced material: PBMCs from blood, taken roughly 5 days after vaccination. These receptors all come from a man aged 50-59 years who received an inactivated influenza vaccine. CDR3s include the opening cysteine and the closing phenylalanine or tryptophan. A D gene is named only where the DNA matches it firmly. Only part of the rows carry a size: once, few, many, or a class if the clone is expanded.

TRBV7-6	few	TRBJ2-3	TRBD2	TGTGCCAGCAGCTTATTATCAGCGGGGCCCAGCGATACGCAGTATTTT	CASSLLSAGPSDTQYF
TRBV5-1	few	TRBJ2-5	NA	TGCGCCAGCAGCCCCCTCGGACAGACTATCCAAGAGACCCAGTACTTC	CASSPLGQTIQETQYF
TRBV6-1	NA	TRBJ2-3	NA	TGTGCCAGCGCGGGACCTACAGATACGCAGTATTTT	CASAGPTDTQYF
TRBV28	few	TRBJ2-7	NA	TGTGCCAGCAATCAGGCGGCCTACGAGCAGTACTTC	CASNQAAYEQYF
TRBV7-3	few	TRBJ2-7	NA	TGTGCCAGCAGCTTTACCCTCAAGGACGAGCAGTACTTC	CASSFTLKDEQYF
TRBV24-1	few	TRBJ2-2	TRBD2	TGTGCCACCAGTGATAGAACCGGGACTAGAAACACCGGGGAGCTGTTTTTT	CATSDRTGTRNTGELFF
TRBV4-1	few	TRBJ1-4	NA	TGCGCCAGCAGCCAAGACAGTTGGGAAAAACTGTTTTTT	CASSQDSWEKLFF
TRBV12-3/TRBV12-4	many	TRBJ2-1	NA	TGTGCCAGCTCAGTCGGGAGTATGTATGAGCAGTTCTTC	CASSVGSMYEQFF
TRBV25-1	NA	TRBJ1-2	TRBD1	TGTGCCAGCAGTGTCGGGACAGCTAACTATGGCTACACCTTC	CASSVGTANYGYTF
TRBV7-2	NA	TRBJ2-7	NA	TGTGCCAGCAGCCGATCGAACGAGCAGTACTTC	CASSRSNEQYF
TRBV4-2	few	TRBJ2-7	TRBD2	TGTGCCAGCAGCCAAGAAGGGGTAGGGGTAGCGGGAGGCGACGAGCAGTACTTC	CASSQEGVGVAGGDEQYF
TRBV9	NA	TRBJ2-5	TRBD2	TGTGCCAGCAGCGTGGGGACTAGCGGGGGCCCCGGCGGGGAGACCCAGTACTTC	CASSVGTSGGPGGETQYF
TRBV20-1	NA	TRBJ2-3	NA	TGCAGTGCTGCCCGGCAGCTCACAGATACGCAGTATTTT	CSAARQLTDTQYF
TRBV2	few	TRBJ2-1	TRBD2	TGTGCCAGCAGGGGAGCGTCTAGCGGGATTTTCTACAATGAGCAGTTCTTC	CASRGASSGIFYNEQFF
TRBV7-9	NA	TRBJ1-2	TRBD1	TGTGCCAGCAGCTCCTGGGACAGACTTAACTATGGCTACACCTTC	CASSSWDRLNYGYTF
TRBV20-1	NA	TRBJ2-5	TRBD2	TGCAGTGCGAGATCTTCCTCGGGGCTAGCGGGAGAGACCCAGTACTTC	CSARSSSGLAGETQYF
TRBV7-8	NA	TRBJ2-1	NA	TGTGCCAGCAGCTTAGCGCAAGTCTTGGGTGTATACTACAATGAGCAGTTCTTC	CASSLAQVLGVYYNEQFF
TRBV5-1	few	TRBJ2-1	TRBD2	TGCGCCAGCAGCCCGGGACTAGCGGGGTCAGCGATCAATGAGCAGTTCTTC	CASSPGLAGSAINEQFF
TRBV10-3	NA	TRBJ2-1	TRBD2	TGTGCCATCAGCAGGACTAGGGACAATGAGCAGTTCTTC	CAISRTRDNEQFF
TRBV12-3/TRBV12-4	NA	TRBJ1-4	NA	TGTGCCAGCAGTTTGCATAATGAAAAACTGTTTTTT	CASSLHNEKLFF
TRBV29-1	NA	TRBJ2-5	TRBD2	TGCAGCGCCAGACTAGCGGAGGGGGGAGAGACCCAGTACTTC	CSARLAEGGETQYF
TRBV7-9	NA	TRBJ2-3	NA	TGTGCCAGCAGCTCAAGGACCTGGCGGGTCACAGATACGCAGTATTTT	CASSSRTWRVTDTQYF
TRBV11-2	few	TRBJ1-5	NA	TGTGCCAGCAGCTTAGACTCCAACGGTTACCAGCATTTT	CASSLDSNGYQHF
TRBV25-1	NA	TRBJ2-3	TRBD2	TGTGCCAGCAGTGAAGAGGGACTAGCGGCAGATACGCAGTATTTT	CASSEEGLAADTQYF
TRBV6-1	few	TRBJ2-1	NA	TGTGCCAGCAGTGAATACCCGTTAAGCACCAGCTCCTACAATGAGCAGTTCTTC	CASSEYPLSTSSYNEQFF
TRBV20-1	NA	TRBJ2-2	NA	TGCAGTGCTAGAGATCTAGTAAACACCGGGGAGCTGTTTTTT	CSARDLVNTGELFF
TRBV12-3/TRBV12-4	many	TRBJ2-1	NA	TGTGCCAGCAGTGCCTACAATGAGCAGTTCTTC	CASSAYNEQFF
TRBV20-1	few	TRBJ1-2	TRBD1	TGCAGTGCTTCCGGGACAGTCTATGGCTACACCTTC	CSASGTVYGYTF
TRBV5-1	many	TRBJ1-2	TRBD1	TGCGCCAGCAGCCAGGGGGGGACGGCTAACTATGGCTACACCTTC	CASSQGGTANYGYTF
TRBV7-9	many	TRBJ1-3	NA	TGTGCCAGCAGCCAACAGGGAACGGGAAACACCATATATTTT	CASSQQGTGNTIYF
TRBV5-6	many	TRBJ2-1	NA	TGTGCCAGCAGCTTGGTCCTGTACAATGAGCAGTTCTTC	CASSLVLYNEQFF
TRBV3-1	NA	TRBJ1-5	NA	TGTGCCAGCAGCACCGGGAGGTTTGGGCAGCCCCAGCATTTT	CASSTGRFGQPQHF
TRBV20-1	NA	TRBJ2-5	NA	TGCAGTGGCTTTCGGAATCAAGAGACCCAGTACTTC	CSGFRNQETQYF
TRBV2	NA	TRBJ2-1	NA	TGTGCCAGCACCCCAGGGGTTGAGCAGTTCTTC	CASTPGVEQFF